A single sample gave rise to the 6 T cell receptor beta chains below, sequenced in a study of cytomegalovirus exposure and HLA in healthy donors. A multiplex PCR was run with 60 Vbeta primers and 13 Jbeta primers. The data were produced by immunoSEQ multiplex PCR, yet TCRdb's version contains in-frame clones alone and is incomplete. The data show roughly 200,000 clones, and the top ten clones hold about 1%. The sequenced material came from PBMCs. Every receptor here comes from a girl aged 2-10 years in good health and CMV-seropositive.

The CDR3 loop reads CATIKGIGQFF. CDR3 nucleotide sequence: TGTGCCACCATTAAGGGGATCGGGCAGTTCTTC. The chain uses TRBV19 and TRBJ2-1, with D perhaps matching TRBD1 (5 bases). The length of the CDR3 is 11 residues. With 10 bases removed from V and 12 bases from J, the gap between germline ends came to 16 bases. Looked up from germline, CDR1 is LNHDA and CDR2 is SQIVND (reference sequence).

This rearrangement joins TRBV9 to TRBJ1-2, with TRBD1 matching 9 bases. This CDR3 has 15 residues. J was trimmed by 0 bases and V by 8 bases; bases with no gene match: 8. Germline-derived CDR1 and CDR2 are SGDLS and YYNGEE. CDR3 DNA sequence: TGTGCCAGTGGGGGGGGACAGGGCTCTAACTATGGCTACACCTTC. Amino acid sequence: CASGGGQGSNYGYTF.

The V call is TRBV6-6, the J call TRBJ2-1; TRBD2 matches at 7 bases. The V and J ends lost 0 bases and 9 bases, in that order; junction bases with no gene match: 8. The CDR3 covers 15 residues. From germline, CDR1 is MNHNY and CDR2 SVGAGI (reference sequence). For the CDR3, the DNA is TGTGCCAGCAGTTACTCGGGGGAGGGCTTCGGTGAGCAGTTCTTC. Protein product: CASSYSGEGFGEQFF.

The V and J genes are TRBV5-1 and TRBJ2-1; 7 bases are shared with TRBD2. There are 15 residues in the CDR3. After removal of 4 bases from V and 7 bases from J, the junction contained 11 bases not matched to a gene. Germline lookup yields CDR1 SGHRS and CDR2 YFSETQ. CDR3 DNA: TGCGCCAGCAGCCACCCCTCTAGCGGAAAAAATGAGCAGTTCTTC. Residues: CASSHPSSGKNEQFF.

The rearrangement joins TRBV5-1 to TRBJ2-7; TRBD2 aligns across 7 bases. The V and J ends lost 3 bases and 6 bases, in that order; junction bases with no gene match: 3. The CDR3 has 12 residues. Germline V lookup: CDR1 SGHRS, CDR2 YFSETQ. CDR3 sequence reads: CASSSPSGEQYF. The CDR3 bases are TGCGCCAGCAGCTCCCCTAGCGGCGAGCAGTACTTC.

The chain recombines TRBV4-1 with TRBJ2-2, with D perhaps matching TRBD1 (5 bases). Germline lookup yields CDR1 MGHRA and CDR2 YSYEKL. V dropped 8 bases and J dropped 6 bases, with 22 bases sitting between them. The CDR3 sequence is 16 residues long. As DNA, the CDR3 is TGCGCCAGCCGGTCAGGGTTGGGGAATGGGCCCGGGGAGCTGTTTTTT. Its protein product is CASRSGLGNGPGELFF.